Presented here are 18 T cell receptor beta chains from one specimen sequenced in a study of read filtering for tumor transcriptome and immune sequencing. From approximately 430 ng of RNA, a library with molecular barcoded alpha/delta and beta/gamma adaptors was made. Using its own MiXCR run on the reads, TCRdb lists one record per CDR3 protein. The repertoire holds some 62,000 distinct CDR3 sequences, with around 13% as singletons. Input material: a population of CD138-negative cells sorted from bone marrow. The receptors shown here come from a donor aged 40 or older with multiple myeloma.

Notes on this clonotype: This may arise from a read error, as a much more abundant clone is one base away. The CDR3 loop is CASSHKTGGHHLDTQYF. Written as DNA, the CDR3 is TGCGCCAGCAGCCATAAGACAGGGGGCCACCACTTAGATACGCAGTATTTT. The chain has TRBV5-1 and TRBJ2-3, with 10 bases identical to TRBD1. The CDR3 contains 17 residues. Germline V CDR1 and CDR2: SGHRS, YFSETQ. Trimming removed 4 bases from V and 5 bases from J; junction bases left unmatched: 13. Supplemented by reference TRBV5-1 and TRBJ2-3, the full variable domain reads KAGVTQTPRYLIKTRGQQVTLSCSPISGHRSVSWYQQTPGQGLQFLFEYFSETQRNKGNFPGRFSGRQFSNSRSEMNVSTLELGDSALYLCASSHKTGGHHLDTQYFGPGTRLTVL.

This clonotype was counted at least ten times. J is TRBJ1-1 and V is TRBV7-2; TRBD1 is a possible D gene (5 bases). Trimming stripped 3 bases from V and 3 bases from J, with 11 bases between. Germline CDR1 is SGHTA and CDR2 is FQGNSA. CDR3 length: 14 amino acids. The CDR3 DNA sequence: TGTGCCAGCAGCTTCTGGGGGGGGGACACTGAAGCTTTCTTT. This gives the protein CASSFWGGDTEAFF.

J is TRBJ2-7 and V is TRBV27; D may match TRBD1 or TRBD2 (5 bases each). The CDR3 totals 15 residues. The germline gives CDR1 MNHEY, CDR2 SMNVEV (reference sequence). Trimming took off 0 bases at V and 3 bases at J, with 12 bases between the two ends. CDR3 protein: CASSLSRGPYYEQYF. The CDR3 DNA reads TGTGCCAGCAGTTTATCCCGGGGCCCTTACTACGAGCAGTACTTC.

V and J are TRBV12-3 or TRBV12-4 and TRBJ2-1; 10 positions agree with TRBD2. CDR3 length: 18 residues. With V trimmed by 4 bases and J by 4 bases, 13 bases remained unmatched. Here the CDR3 DNA reads TGTGCCAGCAGTTCATCCTCCTTACTAGCGGGAAAATACAATGAGCAGTTCTTC. Encoded protein: CASSSSSLLAGKYNEQFF.

Remarks on this clonotype: Because it lacks the conserved phenylalanine or tryptophan at the end, this CDR3 is likely a read error. The chain is built from TRBV27 and TRBJ2-7, with a tentative D call TRBD2 (6 bases). The CDR3 spans 14 residues. The germline V gene encodes CDR1 MNHEY and CDR2 SMNVEV (reference sequence). The V and J ends lost 6 bases and 5 bases respectively, with 17 bases between them. The CDR3: CASSPGLARHEQYL. In nucleotides, the CDR3 is TGTGCCAGCAGCCCCGGCCTAGCGAGACACGAGCAGTACCTC.

This clonotype was observed many times. The V gene is TRBV9, the J gene TRBJ2-5, with 10 nucleotides matching TRBD2. The CDR3 runs to 15 residues. Looked up from germline, CDR1 is SGDLS and CDR2 is YYNGEE. With V trimmed by 3 bases and J by 1 base, 3 bases remained unmatched. The CDR3: CASSDRTSGQETQYF. The CDR3 bases are TGTGCCAGCAGCGACCGGACTAGCGGCCAAGAGACCCAGTACTTC. The complete variable domain, with remaining parts taken from reference TRBV9 and TRBJ2-5, reads DSGVTQTPKHLITATGQRVTLRCSPRSGDLSVYWYQQSLDQGLQFLIQYYNGEERAKGNILERFSAQQFPDLHSELNLSSLELGDSALYFCASSDRTSGQETQYFGPGTRLLVL.

This clonotype was seen repeatedly, ten times or more. V usage is TRBV5-1 and J usage is TRBJ2-7, with D perhaps TRBD1 or TRBD2 (6 bases each). From germline, CDR1 is SGHRS and CDR2 YFSETQ. Trimming took 1 base from V and 6 from J, leaving 14 bases between them. The CDR3 has 14 amino acids. CDR3 nucleotide sequence: TGCGCCAGCAGCTTGACGAGCGGAGGGGGCGAGCAGTACTTC. Translated, it gives CASSLTSGGGEQYF.

To note about this clonotype: This may stem from a read error, because a much larger clone lies one nucleotide away. The rearrangement links TRBV4-3 to TRBJ2-5; 8 bases are shared with TRBD2. Germline assignment: CDR1 LGHNA and CDR2 YSLEER. The CDR3 runs 19 residues. The V segment lost 1 base and the J segment 0 bases; nucleotides outside the gene matches: 13. The chain's CDR3 is CASSQAGRADGRDQETQYF. In DNA form, the CDR3 reads TGCGCCAGCAGCCAAGCCGGGAGGGCCGATGGCCGGGACCAAGAGACCCAGTACTTC.

This clonotype has more than one count but fewer than ten. The chain combines TRBV6-6 with TRBJ2-7; D is unclear. The ends were cut back, 2 bases at V and 2 bases at J, with 7 bases in the middle. Looked up from germline, CDR1 is MNHNY and CDR2 is SVGAGI (reference sequence). The CDR3 totals 13 residues. The CDR3 protein is CASSYLLAYEQYF. The CDR3 coding sequence is TGTGCCAGCAGTTACCTCCTGGCCTACGAGCAGTACTTC.

This clonotype was found many times. The gene calls are TRBV5-6 and TRBJ2-2; perhaps TRBD1 as D (5 bases). CDR3 size: 16 residues. V lost 1 base to trimming and J lost 4 bases, with 14 bases between them. CDR1 is SGHDT and CDR2 is YYEEEE in the germline V gene. CDR3 bases: TGTGCCAGCAGCTTGCAATGGGGCTCCGGCACCGGGGAGCTGTTTTTT. It translates to CASSLQWGSGTGELFF.

Worth noting for this clonotype: Just one base apart from a much larger clone, this may be a read error. This chain joins TRBV20-1 and TRBJ2-3; 8 positions agree with TRBD2. The CDR3 consists of 16 residues. Looked up from germline, CDR1 is DFQATT and CDR2 is SNEGSKA (reference sequence). Trimming took 6 bases from V and 7 from J; bases not matched to a gene: 18. The CDR3 loop is CSAPPWLAGSGNTQYF. For the CDR3, the DNA is TGCAGTGCACCCCCTTGGTTAGCGGGAAGTGGCAATACGCAGTATTTT.

This chain joins TRBV30 and TRBJ2-7; a weak D match, TRBD1 (6 bases). V was cut by 0 bases and J by 3 bases, with 12 bases left in between. The CDR3 runs to 14 residues. The germline V gene has CDR1 GTSNPN and CDR2 SVGIG (reference sequence). The DNA for the CDR3 is TGTGCCTGGAGTGTACCCCCCAGGGGCTACGAGCAGTACTTC. Its protein product is CAWSVPPRGYEQYF.

This clonotype was counted once. A much larger clonotype is one base distant, so this may be a read error. It is likely a read error, because the conserved phenylalanine at the end of the CDR3 is missing. The V call is TRBV7-9, the J call TRBJ2-2; D unresolved. This CDR3 is built from 15 residues. The V end was cut by 7 bases, the J end by 0 bases, with 12 bases between. Germline V gene sequence: CDR1 SEHNR, CDR2 FQNEAQ (reference sequence). CDR3 DNA sequence: TGTGCCAGCACCCTTGACACCCCGAACACCGGGGAGCTGTTTCTT. Its protein is CASTLDTPNTGELFL.

In its sample, this clonotype was seen many times. The rearrangement uses TRBV2 and TRBJ2-3, with TRBD2 identical over 7 bases. This CDR3 region has 15 residues. J lost 3 bases, V lost 4 bases, and 7 bases had no gene match. Germline V lookup: CDR1 SNHLY, CDR2 FYNNEI. The CDR3 loop reads CASSVRRERTDTQYF. CDR3 DNA: TGTGCCAGCAGTGTACGGCGGGAGAGGACAGATACGCAGTATTTT.

Notes on this clonotype: A read error is possible here, since a much larger clone lies one base away. This CDR3 is missing its conserved last phenylalanine or tryptophan, likely due to a read error. The chain has TRBV15 and TRBJ2-5, with D perhaps matching TRBD2 (5 bases). The CDR3 sequence is 14 residues long. Trimming took 2 bases from V and 4 from J, leaving 11 bases between them. Germline values: CDR1 LNHNV, CDR2 YYDKDF (reference sequence). CDR3 nucleotides: TGTGCCACCAGCAGACGCGGCGGAGGAGAGACCCAGTACTCC. Translating gives CATSRRGGGETQYS.

This clonotype has at least ten counts. The chain carries TRBV4-3 and TRBJ1-1; D not resolved. Germline V gene data show CDR1 as LGHNA and CDR2 as YSLEER. Trimming removed 1 base at V and 1 base at J, with 4 bases between. The CDR3 extends over 13 amino acids. CDR3 bases: TGCGCCAGCAGCCAAGGTCAGAACACTGAAGCTTTCTTT. This gives the protein CASSQGQNTEAFF.

This clonotype came up many times. The gene calls are TRBV3-1 and TRBJ2-2; D gene uncertain. The V end lost 2 bases, the J end lost 8 bases, and 12 bases lay between the germline ends. The CDR3 totals 14 residues. Germline loops: CDR1 LGHDT, CDR2 YNNKEL (reference sequence). Here the CDR3 DNA reads TGTGCCAGCAGCCAAATAGTAAGCGTTGGGGAGCTGTTTTTT. It specifies CASSQIVSVGELFF.

V gene TRBV29-1 combines with J gene TRBJ1-2; TRBD1 agrees at 7 bases. The V gene end was trimmed by 5 bases and the J gene end by 0 bases; junction bases not matched to a gene: 6. Germline V gives CDR1 SQVTM, CDR2 ANQGSEA. The CDR3 consists of 14 residues. The CDR3 sequence is CSVYRDSPNYGYTF. CDR3 coding DNA: TGCAGCGTTTACCGGGACAGCCCTAACTATGGCTACACCTTC.